The entry below describes one TCR beta chain. The antigen is undetermined. The length of the CDR3 is 15 residues. The J segment lost 3 bases and the V segment lost 1 base, leaving 5 bases of the junction unmatched. Looked up from germline, CDR1 is MNHNS and CDR2 is SASEGT. TCRdb reprocessed the RT-PCR reads via MiXCR and lists one record per CDR3 protein. The sample consists of about 520,000 distinct CDR3 sequences, 25% of them appearing once. The sample is drawn from a study of response to subunit inactivated influenza vaccine. Study-wide points: The authors suggested that every seasonal influenza vaccination recruits few new T cells.

The TCR sequence derives from a man aged 45 to 65 who received an inactivated influenza vaccine. Source: CD4+ T cells sorted from PBMCs, taken about 5 days after vaccination. This chain uses TRBV6-1 with TRBJ2-7, with TRBD2 matching 8 bases. Here the CDR3 reads CASSEGRLAIYEQYF. Here the CDR3 DNA reads TGTGCCAGCAGTGAAGGTCGACTAGCGATCTACGAGCAGTACTTC.